The TCR beta chain described here comes from a study of cytomegalovirus exposure and HLA in healthy donors (TCRdb year 2017). Study-wide context: An earlier analysis of 587 of the donors reported approximately 300 Gb of sequence data and 117 million unique TCR beta sequences obtained from around 190 million T cells. Roughly 320 gigabases of sequencing data and roughly 81 million unique TCR sequences made up an early release that covered 500 to 700 HLA-typed donors. Of the 300 to 500 genotyped donors, over 80% were placed in the genetic ancestry cluster associated with self-reported Caucasian donors. The study aimed to test whether signatures of past pathogen exposure could be identified by cataloging public T cell receptors. The study used immunosequencing to profile the T cell repertoires of approximately 690 subjects and linked those repertoires to cytomegalovirus serostatus. Besides the first cohort of 666 subjects, a separate validation cohort made up of roughly 120 different subjects was used. To predict cytomegalovirus infection status, the study combined high-throughput TCR immunosequencing, statistical association of individual TCRs with disease status, and machine learning. A later analysis re-examined previously published TCR beta repertoires from roughly 650 donors and added high-resolution HLA genotyping to investigate patterns of TCR occurrence. In the later analysis, no new phenotypic data were used to find candidate immune exposures; instead, reliance was placed on TCR beta sequences and their occurrence across donors. An earlier analysis of 587 of the donors applied high-throughput TCR beta sequencing to assess whether each TCR beta V gene segment acted as functional or pseudogenic. Donor age, sex, ethnicity and CMV serostatus were collected together with the repertoire data. In a later genetic analysis, genome-wide SNP genotypes for about three fifths of the 666 donors were used, and that subset was treated as a discovery cohort. Every repertoire in the discovery cohort had been generated on one and the same sequencing platform. HLA typing covered class I and class II loci at four-digit resolution. The number of donors typed differed by locus, with 629-630 for A, B, C, DRB1 and DQB1, 522 for DQA1, 600 to 610 for DPA1, and approximately 470 for DPB1. Four or five DR-DQ haplotypes were handled as single units for association and clustering, since linkage in the cohort was strong. Among about 400 genotyped donors of the cohort, an average of approximately 200,000 unique TCR beta nucleotide sequences was sequenced per donor, of which about 18% were non-productive.

Preparation of the library involved the immunoSEQ multiplex PCR assay. The multiplex PCR relied on a mix of 60 forward primers for TCR Vbeta segments and 13 reverse primers for TCR Jbeta segments. A multiplex PCR assay on genomic DNA amplified the CDR3 region of rearranged TCR beta genes. The amplified TCR beta libraries were sequenced on the Illumina HiSeq System as 87-base-pair reads. Per the original workflow: Across the 666 repertoires, a later analysis counted tens of millions of unique TCR beta chains, some 11 million of which were shared by at least two donors. To remove PCR and sequencing errors, raw reads were error-corrected and collapsed into unique sequences using a nearest-neighbor algorithm that merged closely related sequences. Alignment of CDR3 sequences to IMGT reference sequences was used to assign V, D and J gene segments. Each retained sequence needed at least a six-nucleotide match to both a V gene segment and a J gene segment. A rearrangement was called productive if the CDR3 had no stop codons and remained in frame with V and J, and every other rearrangement was called non-productive. Following IMGT convention, CDR3 was defined as the stretch from the second conserved V-encoded cysteine up to the conserved J-encoded phenylalanine. Sequences without an unambiguous match to a single V gene segment were excluded from the earlier analysis of 500 to 700 of the donors. In an earlier analysis of 587 of the donors, V segments were called functional above 56.7% productive rearrangements and were called segregating when the between-donor standard deviation exceeded 5%. A statistical classification framework was built to diagnose cytomegalovirus status from the catalog of TCR beta chain sequences. In a later analysis, TCR nucleotide sequences were compared against IMGT/GENE-DB human TR gene sequences so that V and J genes could be assigned. Using the TCRdist pipeline, a later analysis assigned CDR3 sequences along with most-parsimonious VDJ recombination scenarios. In a later analysis, each TCR beta chain was defined by its CDR3 amino acid sequence together with its V-gene family, and reads lacking a unique V-gene family were excluded. In a later analysis, approximately 640 highly shared, low-generation-probability nucleotide sequences were removed to address suspected cross-contamination and a sequencing artifact. For each public chain, a later analysis derived a clonal expansion index from normalized ranks of inferred template counts within each repertoire. In a later analysis, generation probabilities were computed with a VDJ recombination model fitted to out-of-frame rearrangements, and the resulting probabilities were checked against IGoR. In a later analysis, TCR-TCR, TCR-HLA and TCR-CMV co-occurrence was scored with hypergeometric tests, and a repertoire-size bias correction was applied to TCR pairs. In a later analysis, false discovery rates were estimated by permuting HLA or CMV assignments 20 times. In a later analysis, co-occurring TCRs were grouped with DBSCAN, and TCRdist sequence similarity was added when clustering was performed within HLA-allele-positive subsets. For co-occurrence clustering, repertoires with fewer than 30,000 or more than 120,000 public chains were excluded, along with roughly 5 repertoires with anomalous nucleotide sharing. TCRdb took over this immuneACCESS table, retaining in-frame rearrangements with V and J assigned. Such tables are incomplete; in checked studies, under half of the missing clones stem from an unresolved V gene, and the remainder is unexplained. V and J calls plus clone size are reproduced from that table; the DNA served to infer D and trimming. The sample's clone listing holds around 110,000 clones. The ten largest make up 5.5% to 8% of the sample.

In the case of this clone: Its antigen remains undetermined.

The cohort was made up of roughly 670 healthy bone marrow donors. At the time of sampling, every cohort member was nominally healthy, though immune exposures that went unrecorded were likely present. The donor tested CMV seropositive, placing the donor among the 289 seropositive members of the cohort. A peripheral blood sample was provided by each donor, and peripheral blood mononuclear cells were used for TCR beta sequencing. The Qiagen DNeasy Blood Extraction Kit was used to extract genomic DNA from the blood cell samples. The germline V gene (reference sequence) yields LNHDA for CDR1 and SQIVND for CDR2. There are 13 amino acids in the CDR3, from cysteine to phenylalanine inclusive. Only CDR3 DNA remains: 39 bases, in frame from the first base. A distance of 6 bases separates the germline ends of V and J, which lose 5 bases and 2 bases respectively. The full study reports these points: Because HLA typing was unavailable for some donors at each locus, only the typed subset was used in association tests. Most CMV-associated TCR beta chains appeared to be HLA-restricted in a later analysis, and the HLA associations seemed to be driven largely by CMV exposure. CMV serostatus was the only immune exposure information available for the cohort. Cytomegalovirus status was reported to be diagnosed by the classifier with high specificity and sensitivity in both the original and validation cohorts. In vitro tests confirmed that a few of the cytomegalovirus-associated TCR beta chains recognize cytomegalovirus antigens. Roughly uniform sequencing depth across donors was assumed in presence/absence analyses, although this assumption may not hold. Most TCR sequences were seen in very few donors, while some public TCRs were found in many individuals. Correlated functional status among segregating V segments might reflect linkage disequilibrium, but an unknown experimental factor could not be ruled out. Because the 87-base-pair reads could not distinguish some IMGT-functional V segments, including TRBV6-2 and TRBV6-3, those segments were excluded. In a later genetic analysis, fewer N-insertions in productive TCRs were reported among donors in an Asian-associated ancestry cluster than the roughly 670-donor mean. It was suggested by the authors that the approach could potentially be generalized to other disease states and immunological phenotypes. According to a later analysis, TCR association rates differed among HLA loci, with DRB1 alleles showing the most associated TCRs and HLA-C alleles showing the fewest. According to a later analysis, parvovirus B19, influenza, CMV and Epstein-Barr virus appeared linked to several top co-occurrence clusters. Because counts were too low, some 16 rarely observed V segments, including chromosome 9 orphons, were excluded from the earlier analysis of roughly 580 of the donors. A further reported finding was that TCR beta sequences accurately predicted the HLA-A and HLA-B alleles for most subjects in the first cohort. In an earlier analysis of about 540 of the donors, most TCR beta V segments were observed in productive rearrangements about 90% or about 30% of the time, broadly matching IMGT annotations. Compared with equally common non-associated chains, HLA-associated TCR beta chains in a later analysis were more clonally expanded and had lower generation probabilities. When HLA alleles, especially DR and DQ, strongly co-occurred, TCR associations were difficult to assign to individual alleles. In a later genetic analysis, a missense DCLRE1C variant was associated with V-gene and J-gene trimming of TCR beta chains, and the association was replicated in an independent cohort. Specific HLA alleles were associated with about 17,000 TCR beta sequences at a false discovery rate of 0.05 in a later analysis. In the study, 150 to 200 TCR beta chains were listed as associated with cytomegalovirus. A group of highly shared sequence variants was considered likely to be a technical artifact of the sequencing pipeline. This cohort had only TCR beta chains sequenced, and the lack of alpha or paired-chain data limited which features could be detected.

Sequencing used PBMCs. The source of this sequence is a man between 35 and 55 years old in good health and CMV-seropositive. The V gene is TRBV19 and the J gene is TRBJ2-2, with an unclear D gene assignment. In nucleotide form, the sequence is TGTGCCAGTAGTCTCGTAAACACCGGGGAGCTGTTTTTT. Its amino acids are CASSLVNTGELFF.